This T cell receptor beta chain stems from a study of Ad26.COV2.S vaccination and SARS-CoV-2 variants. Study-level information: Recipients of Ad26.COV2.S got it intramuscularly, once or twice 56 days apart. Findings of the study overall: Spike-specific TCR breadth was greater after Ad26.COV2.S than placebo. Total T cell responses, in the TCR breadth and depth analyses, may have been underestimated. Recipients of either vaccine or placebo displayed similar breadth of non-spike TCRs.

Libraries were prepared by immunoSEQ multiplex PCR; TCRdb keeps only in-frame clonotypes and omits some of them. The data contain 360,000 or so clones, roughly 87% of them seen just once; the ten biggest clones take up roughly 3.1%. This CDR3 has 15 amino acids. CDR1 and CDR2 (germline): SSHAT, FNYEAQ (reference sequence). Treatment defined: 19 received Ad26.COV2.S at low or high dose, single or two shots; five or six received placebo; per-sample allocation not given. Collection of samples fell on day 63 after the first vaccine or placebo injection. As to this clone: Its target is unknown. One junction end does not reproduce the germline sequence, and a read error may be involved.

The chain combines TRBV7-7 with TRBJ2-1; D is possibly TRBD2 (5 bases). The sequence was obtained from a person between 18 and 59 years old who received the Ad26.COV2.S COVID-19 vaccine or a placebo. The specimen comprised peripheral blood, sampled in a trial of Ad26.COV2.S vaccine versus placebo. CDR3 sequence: CASSLIGDGTNEQFF. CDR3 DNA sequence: TGTGCTAGCAGCTTAATCGGGGATGGAACCAATGAGCAGTTCTTC.